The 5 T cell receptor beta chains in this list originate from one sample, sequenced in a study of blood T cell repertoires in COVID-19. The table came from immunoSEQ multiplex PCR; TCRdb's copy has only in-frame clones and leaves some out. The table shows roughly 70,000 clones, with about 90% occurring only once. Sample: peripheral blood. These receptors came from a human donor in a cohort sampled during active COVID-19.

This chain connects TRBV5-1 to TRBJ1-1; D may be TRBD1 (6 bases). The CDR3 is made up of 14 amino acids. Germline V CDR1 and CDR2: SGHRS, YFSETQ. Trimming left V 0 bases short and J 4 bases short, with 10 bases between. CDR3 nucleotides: TGCGCCAGCAGCTTGGCTACAGGGAGCACTGAAGCTTTCTTT. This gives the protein CASSLATGSTEAFF.

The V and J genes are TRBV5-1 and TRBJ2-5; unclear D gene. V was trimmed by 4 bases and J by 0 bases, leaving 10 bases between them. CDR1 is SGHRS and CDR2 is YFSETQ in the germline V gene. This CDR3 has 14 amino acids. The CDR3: CASSALENQETQYF. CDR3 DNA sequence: TGCGCCAGCAGCGCCCTAGAGAACCAAGAGACCCAGTACTTC.

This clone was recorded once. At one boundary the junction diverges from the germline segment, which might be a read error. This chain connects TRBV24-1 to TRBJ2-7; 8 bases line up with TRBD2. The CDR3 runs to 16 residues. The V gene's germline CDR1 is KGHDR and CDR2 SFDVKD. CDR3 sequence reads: CATSDPRAGASHEQYF. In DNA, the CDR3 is TGTGCCACCAGTGACCCAAGAGCGGGGGCCTCCCACGAGCAGTACTTC.

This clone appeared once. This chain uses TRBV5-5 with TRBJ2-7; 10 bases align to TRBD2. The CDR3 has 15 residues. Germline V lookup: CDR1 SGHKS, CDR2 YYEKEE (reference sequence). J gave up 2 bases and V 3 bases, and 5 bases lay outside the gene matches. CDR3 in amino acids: CASSSSGGPPYEQYF. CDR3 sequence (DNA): TGTGCCAGCAGCTCTAGCGGGGGCCCGCCCTACGAGCAGTACTTC.

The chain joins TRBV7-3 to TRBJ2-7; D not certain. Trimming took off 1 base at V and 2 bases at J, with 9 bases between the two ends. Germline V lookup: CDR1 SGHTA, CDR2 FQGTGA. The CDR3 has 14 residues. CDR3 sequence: CASSLSLGPYEQYF. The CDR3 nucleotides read TGTGCCAGCAGCTTAAGTCTAGGCCCCTACGAGCAGTACTTC.